Listed below are T cell receptor beta chains from one sample, sequenced in a study of blood T cell repertoires in COVID-19. The table came from immunoSEQ multiplex PCR; TCRdb's copy has only in-frame clones and leaves some out. The profile shows 250,000 to 350,000 clones, nearly 90% of them singletons. The sequenced material came from PBMCs or T cells enriched from blood (not recorded which). Receptors were obtained from a woman between 50 and 59 years old who had been exposed to COVID-19. Both conserved end residues are part of each CDR3. The D gene is left open where the match is weak. Expanded clones get a size class; other rows say once, few or many, or leave the size out.

>once|TRBJ1-1|NA|TRBV7-9
CASSLRDFLNTEAFF
TGTGCCAGCAGCCTCCGGGACTTCCTGAACACTGAAGCTTTCTTT
>NA|TRBJ2-7|TRBD1|TRBV28
CASSLWRKGQHYEQYF
TGTGCCAGCAGTTTGTGGAGGAAGGGACAGCACTACGAGCAGTACTTC
>NA|TRBJ1-2|NA|TRBV28
CASSLNRVGGYTF
TGTGCCAGCAGTTTAAACAGGGTAGGAGGCTACACCTTC
>NA|TRBJ1-5|TRBD1|TRBV30
CAWSATGSNQPQHF
TGTGCCTGGAGTGCGACAGGGAGCAATCAGCCCCAGCATTTT
>NA|TRBJ1-1|NA|TRBV2
CASSERGSNTEAFF
TGTGCCAGCAGTGAAAGAGGATCGAACACTGAAGCTTTCTTT
>NA|TRBJ1-4|TRBD1|TRBV6-1
CASSGEDRDSGTNEKLFF
TGTGCCAGCAGTGGGGAGGACAGGGACTCTGGCACTAATGAAAAACTGTTTTTT
>NA|TRBJ2-7|TRBD1|TRBV19
CASSIRGQNNYEQYF
TGTGCCAGTAGTATACGGGGACAGAACAATTACGAGCAGTACTTC
>once|TRBJ1-5|NA|TRBV6-5
CASRGPGQPQHF
TGTGCCAGCAGGGGGCCTGGGCAGCCCCAGCATTTT
>once|TRBJ1-2|NA|TRBV28
CASSFGGPGHYGYTF
TGTGCCAGCAGTTTCGGGGGACCTGGGCACTATGGCTACACCTTC
>NA|TRBJ1-2|NA|TRBV2
CASSAARVAGYTF
TGTGCCAGCAGTGCAGCCAGGGTAGCTGGCTACACCTTC
>NA|TRBJ1-6|NA|TRBV19
CASSIPSANSPLHF
TGTGCCAGTAGTATCCCGAGCGCGAATTCACCCCTCCACTTT
>NA|TRBJ2-3|NA|TRBV19
CASSELQGADTQYF
TGTGCCAGTAGTGAGTTACAGGGTGCAGATACGCAGTATTTT
>NA|TRBJ1-3|NA|TRBV11-2
CASSLETVRSGNTIYF
TGTGCCAGCAGCTTAGAAACAGTCCGCTCTGGAAACACCATATATTTT
>once|TRBJ2-6|NA|TRBV5-4
CASSLHSQAGANVLTF
TGTGCCAGCAGCTTGCACAGCCAGGCAGGGGCCAACGTCCTGACTTTC
>NA|TRBJ1-4|NA|TRBV5-4
CASSLENGGENEKLFF
TGTGCCAGCAGCTTGGAGAACGGGGGAGAGAATGAAAAACTGTTTTTT
>few|TRBJ1-6|NA|TRBV23-1
CASSQSSASRGNSPLHF
TGCGCCAGCAGTCAATCGTCGGCATCCAGGGGTAATTCACCCCTCCACTTT